This is a list of T cell receptor beta chains from one sample in a study of T-cell memory formation after mild COVID-19. From the 5' RACE reads, TCRdb called clonotypes with MiXCR, one entry per CDR3 protein. The sample yields about 470,000 distinct CDR3 sequences, 25% seen once. Sequenced: PBMCs or a T cell subset sorted from them (not recorded which). The receptors were sampled from an adult woman who had mild COVID-19 (a few samples of this study predate the infection). Cell type and time point are not known. Both conserved end residues are part of each CDR3. A D gene is named only where the DNA matches it firmly. For some rows the clone size is stated as once, few or many, or as a class when expanded; others skip it.

d_call: .; v_call: TRBV6-2/TRBV6-3; j_call: TRBJ1-1; clone_size: .; cdr3_aa: CASSYTTPGTPLLTEAFF; cdr3_nt: TGTGCCAGCAGTTACACGACACCCGGGACTCCCCTACTCACTGAAGCTTTCTTT
d_call: .; v_call: TRBV5-1; j_call: TRBJ2-1; clone_size: .; cdr3_aa: CASSLEQAGSGTF; cdr3_nt: TGCGCCAGCAGCTTGGAGCAAGCGGGTTCTGGAACCTTC
d_call: .; v_call: TRBV29-1; j_call: TRBJ2-1; clone_size: .; cdr3_aa: CSAIGLPDEQFF; cdr3_nt: TGCAGCGCCATTGGACTTCCCGATGAGCAGTTCTTC
d_call: TRBD2; v_call: TRBV5-5; j_call: TRBJ2-5; clone_size: .; cdr3_aa: CASSLGLAKGGQETQYF; cdr3_nt: TGTGCCAGCAGCTTGGGACTAGCGAAAGGTGGGCAAGAGACCCAGTACTTC
d_call: TRBD2; v_call: TRBV30; j_call: TRBJ2-2; clone_size: .; cdr3_aa: CAWSAGGAWAGELFF; cdr3_nt: TGTGCCTGGAGCGCCGGGGGGGCCTGGGCCGGGGAGCTGTTTTTT
d_call: .; v_call: TRBV20-1; j_call: TRBJ1-3; clone_size: .; cdr3_aa: CSARYHRSGNTIYF; cdr3_nt: TGCAGTGCTAGGTACCACCGCTCTGGAAACACCATATATTTT
d_call: TRBD2; v_call: TRBV6-2/TRBV6-3; j_call: TRBJ2-1; clone_size: few; cdr3_aa: CASSRAGVEVGNEQFF; cdr3_nt: TGTGCCAGCAGTCGCGCGGGAGTGGAGGTTGGGAATGAGCAGTTCTTC
d_call: .; v_call: TRBV2; j_call: TRBJ1-5; clone_size: few; cdr3_aa: CASSEYPHQPQHF; cdr3_nt: TGTGCCAGCAGTGAATACCCTCATCAGCCCCAGCATTTT
d_call: .; v_call: TRBV5-6; j_call: TRBJ1-6; clone_size: .; cdr3_aa: CASSWPGSPLHF; cdr3_nt: TGTGCCAGCAGCTGGCCCGGGTCACCCCTCCACTTT
d_call: .; v_call: TRBV19; j_call: TRBJ2-2; clone_size: .; cdr3_aa: CASTQDRNTGELFF; cdr3_nt: TGTGCCAGTACCCAGGACAGGAACACCGGGGAGCTGTTTTTT
d_call: .; v_call: TRBV29-1; j_call: TRBJ1-2; clone_size: .; cdr3_aa: CSVRGDGIDGYTF; cdr3_nt: TGCAGCGTTCGAGGGGACGGAATAGATGGCTACACCTTC
d_call: TRBD2; v_call: TRBV7-3; j_call: TRBJ2-1; clone_size: few; cdr3_aa: CASSRAGGPVDEQFF; cdr3_nt: TGTGCCAGCAGCCGCGCGGGGGGGCCGGTTGATGAGCAGTTCTTC
d_call: .; v_call: TRBV19; j_call: TRBJ1-1; clone_size: .; cdr3_aa: CATTNPAGAGTEAFF; cdr3_nt: TGTGCCACCACGAACCCAGCGGGCGCCGGCACTGAAGCTTTCTTT
d_call: .; v_call: TRBV28; j_call: TRBJ2-4; clone_size: .; cdr3_aa: CASGSGGKSAKNIQYF; cdr3_nt: TGTGCCAGCGGTTCGGGGGGCAAGTCCGCCAAAAACATTCAGTACTTC
d_call: .; v_call: TRBV25-1; j_call: TRBJ1-2; clone_size: .; cdr3_aa: CASSTTGVVSYGYTF; cdr3_nt: TGTGCCAGCAGCACAACGGGGGTGGTAAGCTATGGCTACACCTTC
d_call: TRBD1; v_call: TRBV7-9; j_call: TRBJ1-2; clone_size: .; cdr3_aa: CASSLVPTRDRDDYGYTF; cdr3_nt: TGTGCCAGCAGCTTAGTTCCCACACGGGACAGGGATGACTATGGCTACACCTTC